The sequence of this TCR beta chain was determined in a study of blood T cell repertoires in COVID-19. About the study: The United States, Italy and Spain provided the acute and convalescent COVID-19 samples. PBMCs, B-cell-depleted T cells, or T cells provided the cDNA or gDNA that made up the material.

Assay used: immunoSEQ multiplex PCR; TCRdb lists only in-frame clones, some missing. The sample comprises roughly 200,000 clones, 75% to 90% of which are singletons, and about a tenth rests with the top ten. Per germline, CDR1 SGHNT and CDR2 YENEEA. The CDR3 loop spans 16 amino acids. The V gene lost 0 bases and the J gene lost 6 bases, with 18 bases spanning the gap. The sample consisted of peripheral blood. The rearrangement links TRBV11-3 to TRBJ2-7, with D tentatively TRBD1 (6 bases). The clonotype comes from a human donor with active or convalescent COVID-19. The donor label of this sample is uncertain. The CDR3 DNA is TGTGCCAGCAGCTTAGATTGGGCGACAGGCCCCGGCGAGCAGTACTTC. Encoded protein: CASSLDWATGPGEQYF.